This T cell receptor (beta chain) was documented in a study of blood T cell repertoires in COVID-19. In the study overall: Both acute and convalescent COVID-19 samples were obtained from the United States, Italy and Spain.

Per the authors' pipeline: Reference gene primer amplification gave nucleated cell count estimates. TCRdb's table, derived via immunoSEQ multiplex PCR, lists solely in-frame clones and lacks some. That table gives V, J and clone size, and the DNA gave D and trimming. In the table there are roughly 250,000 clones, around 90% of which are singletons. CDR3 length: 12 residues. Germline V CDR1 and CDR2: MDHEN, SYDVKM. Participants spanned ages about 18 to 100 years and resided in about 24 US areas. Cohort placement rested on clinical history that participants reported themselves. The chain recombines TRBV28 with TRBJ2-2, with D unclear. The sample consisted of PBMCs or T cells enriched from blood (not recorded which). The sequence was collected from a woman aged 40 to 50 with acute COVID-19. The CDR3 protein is CAATRGTGELFF. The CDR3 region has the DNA TGTGCTGCGACGAGAGGCACCGGGGAGCTGTTTTTT.